The subject of this entry is one T cell receptor (beta chain). Enrollees, about 18 to 89 years old, lived in about two dozen US areas. Trimming removed 1 base from V and 5 bases from J, with 20 bases in between. Germline CDR1 SGHAT, CDR2 FQNNGV. This CDR3 has 17 amino acids. These data come from a study of blood T cell repertoires in COVID-19. Whole-study context: Sample material is recorded as cDNA or gDNA derived from T cells, B-cell-depleted T cells, or PBMCs.

Per the original data handling: Estimation of nucleated cell counts was performed using reference gene primer amplification. Using immunoSEQ multiplex PCR, the repertoire was profiled, and TCRdb retains in-frame clones only, with some absent. V and J calls and clone size follow that table, whereas D and trimming were derived from the DNA. The data contain about 180,000 clones, approximately 82% of them singletons. The gene calls are TRBV11-2 and TRBJ1-2; D remains ambiguous. The specimen was PBMCs or T cells enriched from blood (not recorded which). The source is a woman between 45 and 60 years old who had recovered from COVID-19. CDR3 sequence: CASSLAFRGPSGYGYTF. The CDR3 bases are TGTGCCAGCAGCTTAGCGTTCAGAGGTCCTTCGGGGTATGGCTACACCTTC.